This T cell receptor beta chain is from a study of beta chain features in type 1 diabetes. Looking at the study overall: Patient and healthy donor groups were alike in age, gender and cell yields. General study points: Shortening of TCRB CDR3s, moderate but significant, appeared in all four CD4+ subsets of Type 1 diabetes patients.

Trimming removed 3 bases at V and 4 bases at J, with 21 bases between. This CDR3 is 17 amino acids long. The germline CDR1 and CDR2 sequences are MGHRA and YSYEKL. Every bit of the isolated RNA underwent reverse transcription, so sequencing read expressed TCRB transcripts. Generated by immunoSEQ multiplex PCR, the TCRdb table keeps only in-frame clones and is missing some. Here the sample spans about 700,000 clones, under 15% being singletons. Only one count was recorded for this clone. Its antigen is undetermined. V gene TRBV4-1 combines with J gene TRBJ2-5, with D perhaps being TRBD1 or TRBD2 (6 bases each). The sample comprised naive CD4+ T cells from blood. The clonotype was recovered from a man younger than 30 with type 1 diabetes. In DNA, the CDR3 is TGCGCCAGCAGCCAGGGGGGCAGCGGGCGACTTGGAGAGACCCAGTACTTC. The encoded protein is CASSQGGSGRLGETQYF.